The 14 T cell receptor beta chains in this list originate from one sample, sequenced in a study of cytotoxic CD8 clonotypes in ibrutinib-treated CLL. The method was immunoSEQ multiplex PCR; TCRdb's version includes in-frame clones alone and lacks a portion of them. This repertoire shows some 150,000 clones, approximately 80% found once; its top ten account for less than 9%. The specimen was PBMCs, collected after 36 months of ibrutinib treatment. Receptors were obtained from a human donor with chronic lymphocytic leukemia.

This clone was seen just once. The chain is built from TRBV27 and TRBJ1-1; D gene ambiguous. The CDR3 consists of 13 residues. CDR1 and CDR2 from the germline V gene are MNHEY and SMNVEV (reference sequence). V was trimmed by 8 bases and J by 1 base, leaving 11 bases between them. The CDR3 spells CASGHRANTEAFF. As DNA, the CDR3 is TGTGCCAGCGGGCACCGGGCGAACACTGAAGCTTTCTTT.

V is TRBV27 and J is TRBJ2-3; 9 bases agree with TRBD1. Germline CDR1 MNHEY, CDR2 SMNVEV (reference sequence). The CDR3 sequence is 15 residues long. The DNA of the CDR3 is TGTGTCTCCACCGCCGGGACAGGGTCAACAGATACGCAGTATTTT. Protein: CVSTAGTGSTDTQYF.

The gene calls are TRBV30 and TRBJ1-2; 8 bases fit TRBD1. Germline trimming cut 6 bases from V and 6 bases from J; bases unmatched to any gene: 6. The germline CDR1 and CDR2 sequences are GTSNPN and SVGIG (reference sequence). CDR3 length: 12 residues. CDR3 protein: CACSTGGNGYTF. In DNA form, the CDR3 reads TGTGCCTGTTCAACAGGGGGTAATGGCTACACCTTC.

The chain is built from TRBV23-1 and TRBJ2-7; no reliable D call. TRBV23-1 is marked as an open reading frame, function uncertain. With 4 bases removed from V and 5 bases from J, the gap between germline ends came to 6 bases. The CDR3 loop spans 11 amino acids. CDR3 residues: CASSPRDEQYF. The CDR3 DNA is TGCGCCAGCAGTCCCCGGGACGAGCAGTACTTC.

The CDR3 spells CASSPFILGRPYF. CDR3 DNA sequence: TGTGCCAGCAGCCCGTTTATCTTGGGCCGTCCGTACTTC. The chain recombines TRBV7-2 with TRBJ2-5, with unresolved D. This CDR3 has 13 amino acids. From germline, CDR1 is SGHTA and CDR2 FQGNSA. V lost 5 bases, J lost 13 bases, and 20 bases lay in between.

The V and J genes are TRBV10-3 and TRBJ1-1; D gene uncertain. The V gene's germline CDR1 is ENHRY and CDR2 SYGVKD. CDR3 length equals 14 residues. Trimming removed 6 bases from V and 1 base from J, with 12 bases in between. The CDR3 DNA sequence: TGTGCCATCAGCCGAGACGGGAAGAACACTGAAGCTTTCTTT. Residues: CAISRDGKNTEAFF.

The chain carries TRBV29-1 and TRBJ1-5; D gene ambiguous. There are 13 residues in the CDR3. Germline CDR1 and CDR2: SQVTM and ANQGSEA. V was pared by 6 bases and J by 3 bases, with 12 bases between. CDR3 region: CSVSGGYNQPQHF. DNA of the CDR3: TGCAGCGTCTCGGGCGGGTACAATCAGCCCCAGCATTTT.

The rearrangement joins TRBV4-1 to TRBJ1-1; D unresolved. CDR3 size: 14 residues. Germline V gives CDR1 MGHRA, CDR2 YSYEKL. Trimming removed 1 base from V and 6 bases from J, with 12 bases in between. CDR3 sequence (DNA): TGCGCCAGCAGCCAAGTTCCGGTTTCGGCTGAAGCTTTCTTT. Residues: CASSQVPVSAEAFF.

This rearrangement joins TRBV6-4 to TRBJ2-3, with a possible D match to TRBD1 (5 bases). Germline loops: CDR1 MRHNA, CDR2 SNTAGT. The V and J ends lost 6 bases and 3 bases respectively, with 13 bases between them. The CDR3 sequence is 14 residues long. CDR3 protein: CASSWTHRTDTQYF. The CDR3, as DNA: TGTGCCAGCAGCTGGACACACCGAACAGATACGCAGTATTTT.

V usage is TRBV6-5 and J usage is TRBJ1-5; D might be TRBD1 (6 bases). Germline CDR1 and CDR2: MNHEY and SVGAGI. V was shortened by 4 bases and J by 2 bases, with 12 bases between the two germline ends. The CDR3 extends over 15 amino acids. CDR3 DNA sequence: TGTGCCAGCAGTTTAGCGGCAGGGGGCAATCAGCCCCAGCATTTT. Residues: CASSLAAGGNQPQHF.

The chain joins TRBV5-1 to TRBJ2-7, with D possibly being TRBD1 (6 bases). V shed 4 bases and J shed 3 bases, with 14 bases lying between them. This CDR3 is 14 amino acids long. Germline CDR1 reads SGHRS; CDR2 reads YFSETQ. The CDR3 DNA is TGCGCCAGCAGCGGAGACCCACAGGGCTACGAGCAGTACTTC. Its translation is CASSGDPQGYEQYF.

This chain uses TRBV6-1 with TRBJ2-1, with TRBD1 as a possible D gene (6 bases). This CDR3 contains 15 residues. CDR1 and CDR2 (germline): MNHNS, SASEGT. V was pared by 4 bases and J by 0 bases, with 10 bases between. CDR3: CASSGDTSSYNEQFF. CDR3 nucleotide sequence: TGTGCCAGCAGTGGGGACACGAGCTCCTACAATGAGCAGTTCTTC.

V is TRBV18 and J is TRBJ1-2, with D unclear. Trimming took off 4 bases at V and 2 bases at J, with 14 bases between the two ends. This CDR3 region has 15 residues. The V gene's germline CDR1 is KGHSH and CDR2 LQKENI. CDR3 bases: TGTGCCAGCTCACTCGACCAACAAGCAAACTATGGCTACACCTTC. This encodes CASSLDQQANYGYTF.

This chain links TRBV5-8 with TRBJ1-1; the D is unclear. The CDR3 runs to 10 residues. Germline CDR1 SGHTS, CDR2 YDEGEE. The germline V and J ends were trimmed by 2 bases and 9 bases, with 5 bases remaining between them. The CDR3 protein is CASSFEKAFF. The DNA of the CDR3 is TGTGCCAGCAGCTTTGAGAAAGCTTTCTTT.